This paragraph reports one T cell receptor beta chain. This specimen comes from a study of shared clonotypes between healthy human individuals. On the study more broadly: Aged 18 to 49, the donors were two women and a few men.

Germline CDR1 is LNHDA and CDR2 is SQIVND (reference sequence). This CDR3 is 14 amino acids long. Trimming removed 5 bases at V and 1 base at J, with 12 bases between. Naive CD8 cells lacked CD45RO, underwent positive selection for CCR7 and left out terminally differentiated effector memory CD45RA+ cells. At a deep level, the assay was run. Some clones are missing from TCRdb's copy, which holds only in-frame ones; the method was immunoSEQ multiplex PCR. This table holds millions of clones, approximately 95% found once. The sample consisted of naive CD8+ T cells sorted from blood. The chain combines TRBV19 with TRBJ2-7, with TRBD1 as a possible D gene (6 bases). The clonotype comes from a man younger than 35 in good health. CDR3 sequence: CASSSVGASYEQYF. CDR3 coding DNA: TGTGCCAGTAGTTCCGTGGGGGCTTCCTACGAGCAGTACTTC.